The 15 T cell receptor beta chains given below trace back to one sample, sequenced in a study of blood T cells in healthy people across ages. A second PCR, run for about 7 to 11 cycles, used a sample-barcoded 5' primer plus a J-beta primer mix. Using its own MiXCR run on the 5' RACE reads, TCRdb lists one record per CDR3 protein. Among some 700,000 distinct CDR3 sequences, roughly two fifths were seen once, and the ten largest hold around 20%. Material: blood. These receptors were taken from a woman aged 55 to 70 in good health.

The genes are TRBV5-6 and TRBJ2-7; 9 bases align to TRBD2. This CDR3 has 19 residues. Germline V gene sequence: CDR1 SGHDT, CDR2 YYEEEE. V gave up 1 base and J gave up 0 bases; unmatched junction bases: 14. CDR3 amino acids: CASSLYRGAAGGSSYEQYF. In nucleotides, the CDR3 is TGTGCCAGCAGCTTGTACAGGGGCGCAGCGGGAGGAAGCTCCTACGAGCAGTACTTC.

This clonotype was detected many times. V is TRBV6-2 or TRBV6-3 and J is TRBJ2-7, with TRBD1 matching over 7 bases. This CDR3 contains 16 residues. J was trimmed by 4 bases and V by 2 bases; bases with no gene match: 11. Germline CDR1 MNHEY, CDR2 SVGEGT. The CDR3 reads CASSYDRAPRQYEQYF. Here the CDR3 DNA reads TGTGCCAGCAGTTACGACAGGGCACCTCGCCAGTACGAGCAGTACTTC.

The chain is built from TRBV3-1 and TRBJ2-4; possible D gene TRBD1, 6 bases. Trimming took off 5 bases at V and 0 bases at J, with 14 bases between the two ends. Germline V gene sequence: CDR1 LGHDT, CDR2 YNNKEL (reference sequence). The CDR3 is made up of 16 amino acids. The CDR3 DNA sequence: TGTGCCAGCAGCGAACGACAGGATTTAGCCAAAAACATTCAGTACTTC. This translates into CASSERQDLAKNIQYF.

The rearrangement links TRBV9 to TRBJ2-1; 9 bases match TRBD1. Germline values: CDR1 SGDLS, CDR2 YYNGEE. CDR3 size: 16 residues. V shed 4 bases, J shed 7 bases, and the junction held 12 bases outside the gene matches. The CDR3 nucleotides read TGTGCCAGCAGCTCCCCGGACAGGGGCGAATGGAATGAGCAGTTCTTC. Translating it yields CASSSPDRGEWNEQFF.

On this clonotype itself: Just one base apart from a much larger clone, this may be a read error. The J gene is TRBJ2-7, the V gene TRBV20-1; TRBD2 matches 7 bases. Per germline, CDR1 DFQATT and CDR2 SNEGSKA (reference sequence). V trimming: 6 bases; J trimming: 7 bases; junction bases outside the gene matches: 12. The CDR3 contains 13 residues. CDR3 amino acids: CSASGGSAGEQYF. CDR3 in DNA: TGCAGTGCCTCGGGGGGTAGCGCGGGGGAGCAGTACTTC.

This sequence joins TRBV11-2 and TRBJ2-5, with 9 nucleotides matching TRBD2. The end of the DNA aligns better with TRBJ2-1, so the J call may be wrong. The CDR3 runs 14 residues. From germline, CDR1 is SGHAT and CDR2 FQNNGV. CDR3 in DNA: TGTGCCAGCGGGCTAGCGGGGTTCCAAGAGACCCAGTTCTTC. This codes for CASGLAGFQETQFF.

The J gene is TRBJ2-1, the V gene TRBV24-1, with TRBD2 matching 7 bases. The CDR3 has 14 residues. V lost 4 bases, J lost 4 bases, and 3 bases stayed unmatched. The germline V gene has CDR1 KGHDR and CDR2 SFDVKD. CDR3 protein: CATSDGGRYNEQFF. The CDR3 coding sequence is TGTGCCACCAGTGACGGGGGGAGGTACAATGAGCAGTTCTTC.

As for this clonotype: This may be a read error, as it is one base from a much larger clone. V is TRBV29-1 and J is TRBJ2-3, with a weak D call TRBD2 (5 bases). V was trimmed by 7 bases and J by 0 bases, leaving 23 bases between them. This CDR3 has 17 amino acids. Germline V gene lookup returns CDR1 SQVTM and CDR2 ANQGSEA. CDR3 DNA sequence: TGCAGCGCTCAGTCTAGCAGGATTGGCGGGAGCACAGATACGCAGTATTTT. Amino acid sequence: CSAQSSRIGGSTDTQYF.

This clonotype turned up a few times. The V call is TRBV5-1, the J call TRBJ2-5; 7 bases align to TRBD1. CDR3 length: 16 residues. V shed 0 bases, J shed 2 bases, and the junction held 7 bases outside the gene matches. Germline values: CDR1 SGHRS, CDR2 YFSETQ. CDR3 loop: CASSLAPTGLQETQYF. As DNA, the CDR3 is TGCGCCAGCAGCTTGGCCCCGACAGGGTTGCAAGAGACCCAGTACTTC.

This clonotype was counted a few times. The rearrangement uses TRBV4-2 and TRBJ1-5, with D tentatively TRBD1 (5 bases). This CDR3 is built from 15 residues. Trimming stripped 4 bases from V and 4 bases from J, with 14 bases between. Germline values: CDR1 LGHNA, CDR2 YNFKEQ. As DNA, the CDR3 is TGTGCCAGCAGCCCAGGGATTCTAGAAAATCAGCCCCAGCATTTT. It translates to CASSPGILENQPQHF.

The gene calls are TRBV5-1 and TRBJ2-7; D remains ambiguous. The CDR3 has 14 residues. Germline CDR1 and CDR2: SGHRS and YFSETQ. V lost 2 bases to trimming and J lost 7 bases, with 16 bases between them. The CDR3 DNA sequence: TGCGCCAGCAGCTTTTCGACGCCCTACAATGAGCAGTACTTC. This encodes CASSFSTPYNEQYF.

This chain links TRBV3-1 with TRBJ1-1; 7 nucleotides agree with TRBD1. Germline V gene data show CDR1 as LGHDT and CDR2 as YNNKEL (reference sequence). The ends lost 1 base at V and 4 bases at J; junction bases unmatched: 6. The CDR3 is 15 amino acids. The CDR3 protein is CASSQARGRGTEAFF. The CDR3 DNA reads TGTGCCAGCAGCCAAGCGAGGGGGCGAGGCACTGAAGCTTTCTTT.

The chain links TRBV5-1 to TRBJ2-7, with a possible D match to TRBD2 (5 bases). The J call may be in error: the DNA end matches TRBJ2-4 better. Germline CDR1 SGHRS, CDR2 YFSETQ. There are 15 residues in the CDR3. In DNA, the CDR3 is TGCGCCAGCAGCTTGGCCGAGCAAGGGAGCCCCATTCAGTACTTC. It specifies CASSLAEQGSPIQYF.

This clonotype showed up just a few times. The chain couples TRBV3-1 to TRBJ2-7, with D maybe TRBD1 (6 bases). CDR3 length: 14 residues. Germline assignment: CDR1 LGHDT and CDR2 YNNKEL (reference sequence). Between the trimmed V and J ends, which lost 0 bases and 5 bases, there was a span of 11 bases. The CDR3 protein is CASSQEGAKNEQYF. As DNA, the CDR3 is TGTGCCAGCAGCCAAGAGGGGGCCAAGAACGAGCAGTACTTC.

This clonotype was detected a few times. V usage is TRBV28 and J usage is TRBJ2-1; possibly TRBD1 for D (6 bases). CDR3 size: 13 residues. Germline V gives CDR1 MDHEN, CDR2 SYDVKM. V gave up 6 bases and J gave up 3 bases, with 9 bases separating them. This CDR3 is CASRQDSYNEQFF. The CDR3 region has the DNA TGTGCCAGCAGGCAGGACAGCTACAATGAGCAGTTCTTC.